This is a list of T cell receptor beta chains from one sample in a study of blood T cell repertoires in COVID-19. Profiling relied on immunoSEQ multiplex PCR, and the TCRdb table lists in-frame clones only, not all of them. This table has about 35,000 clones, about four fifths appearing once. Material: peripheral blood. The receptors originated from an elderly man with active or convalescent COVID-19. CDR3s include the opening cysteine and the closing phenylalanine or tryptophan. The D gene is left open where the match is weak. Clone size appears in some rows only: once, few, many, or a class for an expanded clone.

len	d_gene	j_gene	abundance	v_gene	CDR3aa	CDR3nt
15	TRBD1	TRBJ2-7	.	TRBV5-1	CASSSWTGVSYEQYF	TGCGCCAGCAGTTCATGGACAGGGGTCTCCTACGAGCAGTACTTC
15	.	TRBJ2-3	.	TRBV7-2	CASSLAWTEADTQYF	TGTGCCAGCAGCTTAGCGTGGACGGAGGCAGATACGCAGTATTTT
14	TRBD2	TRBJ2-7	once	TRBV5-7	CASLSGRVLREQYF	TGTGCCAGCCTTTCCGGGAGGGTCCTTCGCGAGCAGTACTTC
15	.	TRBJ1-2	once	TRBV6-1	CASSEGGRLSYGYTF	TGTGCCAGCAGTGAAGGGGGGCGGCTTAGCTATGGCTACACCTTC
13	.	TRBJ1-1	.	TRBV12-3/TRBV12-4	CASRVPTNTEAFF	TGTGCCAGCCGCGTACCAACGAACACTGAAGCTTTCTTT
14	TRBD2	TRBJ2-7	few	TRBV7-3	CASSASSGSYEQYF	TGTGCCAGCAGCGCCTCTAGCGGGAGTTACGAGCAGTACTTC
13	.	TRBJ1-4	.	TRBV28	CASRRRPNEKLFF	TGTGCCAGCCGACGGAGACCTAATGAAAAACTGTTTTTT
15	TRBD1	TRBJ1-2	.	TRBV7-2	CASSLPGGVRNGYTF	TGTGCCAGCAGCTTACCAGGGGGCGTAAGAAATGGCTACACCTTC
15	.	TRBJ1-4	.	TRBV18	CASSPNRVTNEKLFF	TGTGCCAGCTCACCAAACAGAGTAACTAATGAAAAACTGTTTTTT
15	TRBD2	TRBJ2-5	.	TRBV3-1/TRBV3-2	CASSPTSGATKTQYF	TGTGCCAGCAGCCCGACTAGCGGAGCCACTAAGACCCAGTACTTC
15	.	TRBJ2-5	.	TRBV7-8	CASSLVLTAQETQYF	TGTGCCAGCAGCTTAGTCCTAACAGCCCAAGAGACCCAGTACTTC
15	TRBD2	TRBJ2-1	.	TRBV6-6	CASSGAGELRGEQFF	TGTGCCAGCAGTGGGGCGGGAGAGCTCCGGGGTGAGCAGTTCTTC
15	.	TRBJ2-5	.	TRBV11-3	CASSFRGRVQETQYF	TGTGCCAGCAGCTTCAGGGGTAGAGTCCAAGAGACCCAGTACTTC
18	TRBD2	TRBJ2-2	.	TRBV7-2	CASSFPRTSSISAGELFF	TGTGCCAGCAGCTTCCCCCGGACTAGCAGTATTAGTGCCGGGGAGCTGTTTTTT
14	.	TRBJ1-1	few	TRBV11-2	CASSPQGVNTEAFF	TGTGCCAGCAGCCCACAGGGCGTGAACACTGAAGCTTTCTTT
17	.	TRBJ2-1	.	TRBV11-3	CASSSRLSGSSYNEQFF	TGTGCCAGCAGCTCCCGACTGTCGGGGAGCTCCTACAATGAGCAGTTCTTC
16	TRBD2	TRBJ2-3	.	TRBV9	CASSVVGSGATDTQYF	TGTGCCAGCAGCGTAGTAGGTAGCGGGGCCACAGATACGCAGTATTTT
14	.	TRBJ1-5	.	TRBV6-7	CASLRDISNQPQHF	TGTGCCAGCCTCCGGGACATAAGCAATCAGCCCCAGCATTTT
11	.	TRBJ2-3	.	TRBV11-2	CASSSLYTQYF	TGTGCCAGCAGCTCGCTATATACGCAGTATTTT
15	TRBD2	TRBJ2-3	.	TRBV24-1	CATSDPRVAGDTQYF	TGTGCCACCAGTGACCCCCGGGTAGCGGGAGATACGCAGTATTTT
14	.	TRBJ1-4	.	TRBV7-9	CASSLDGEGEKLFF	TGTGCCAGCAGCTTAGACGGGGAAGGAGAAAAACTGTTTTTT
13	.	TRBJ1-2	.	TRBV5-5	CASSLAGTVGYTF	TGTGCCAGCAGCTTGGCCGGTACAGTTGGCTACACCTTC
14	.	TRBJ2-1	few	TRBV9	CASSSRDRSDEQFF	TGTGCCAGCAGCTCAAGAGACAGGTCCGATGAGCAGTTCTTC